The TCR beta chain described here comes from a study of blood T cells in healthy people across ages. Study observations and caveats: One million T cells yielded diversity estimates that were considered underestimates. Unknown CMV status may confound age-related changes in expanded clones.

This clonotype was picked up one time. Its matching antigen is unknown. Russia was home to the donors, healthy Caucasian individuals aged roughly 6 to 90. The use of a sample-barcoded 5' primer and a J-beta primer mix characterized a second PCR of roughly 6 to 11 cycles. TCRdb re-derived calls from the 5' RACE reads in MiXCR, one entry per CDR3 protein. Among about 1.8 million distinct CDR3 sequences listed, less than 50% were seen once. This TCR derives from a woman between 40 and 50 years old in good health. Sequenced material: blood.

CDR3 DNA: TGTGCCAGCTCACCACCGCCGGGGGCGCGAGGCTATGGCTACACCTTC. Its translation: CASSPPPGARGYGYTF. The rearrangement links TRBV18 to TRBJ1-2; possibly TRBD1 for D (6 bases). With 0 bases removed from V and 4 bases from J, the gap between germline ends came to 15 bases. This CDR3 has 16 amino acids. Germline-derived CDR1 and CDR2 are KGHSH and LQKENI.